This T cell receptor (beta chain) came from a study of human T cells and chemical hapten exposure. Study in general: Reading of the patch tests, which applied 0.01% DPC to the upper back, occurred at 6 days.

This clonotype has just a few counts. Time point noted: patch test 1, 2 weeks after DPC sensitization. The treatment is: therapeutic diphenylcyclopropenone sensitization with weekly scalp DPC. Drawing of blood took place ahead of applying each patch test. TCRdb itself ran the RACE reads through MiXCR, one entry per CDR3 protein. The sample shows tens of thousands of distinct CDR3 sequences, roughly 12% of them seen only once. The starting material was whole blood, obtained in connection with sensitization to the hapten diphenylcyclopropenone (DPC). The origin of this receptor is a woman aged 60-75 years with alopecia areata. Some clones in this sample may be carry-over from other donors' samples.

CDR3 in amino acids: CSAGGTANYGYTF. For the CDR3, the DNA is TGCAGTGCTGGGGGGACAGCCAACTATGGCTACACCTTC. The chain is built from TRBV20-1 and TRBJ1-2; 7 bases match TRBD1. CDR1 is DFQATT, CDR2 SNEGSKA, per germline (reference sequence). Trimming at V came to 5 bases and at J to 2 bases, leaving 5 bases not matched to a gene. This CDR3 has 13 residues.